What follows are 9 T cell receptor beta chains derived from one specimen sequenced in a study of blood T cell repertoires in COVID-19. Sequencing was performed with immunoSEQ multiplex PCR; in TCRdb, only in-frame clones are kept and a portion is missing. The table lists 90,000 or so clones, 86% of them singletons. Sequenced sample: peripheral blood. Receptors originate from a man between 60 and 75 years old with acute or convalescent COVID-19.

The V gene is TRBV12-5, the J gene TRBJ1-2; D is perhaps TRBD1 (5 bases). The CDR3 has 14 amino acids. Trimming took off 2 bases at V and 8 bases at J, with 15 bases between the two ends. Looked up from germline, CDR1 is LGHNT and CDR2 is FRNRAP. The CDR3 spells CASGLPRVSYGYTF. The CDR3 nucleotides are TGTGCTAGTGGTTTGCCCAGGGTTTCCTACGGCTACACCTTC.

The chain carries TRBV30 and TRBJ1-5, with D hard to call. Trimming left V 5 bases short and J 0 bases short, with 8 bases between. CDR3 length: 13 amino acids. Germline values: CDR1 GTSNPN, CDR2 SVGIG (reference sequence). The CDR3 DNA sequence: TGTGCCTGGGGAGATCTTAGCAATCAGCCCCAGCATTTT. It translates to CAWGDLSNQPQHF.

The V gene is TRBV21-1, the J gene TRBJ1-1; the DNA was not used to check the table's D call, TRBD1. TRBV21-1 is listed as a pseudogene. CDR3 length: 16 amino acids. The CDR3 DNA reads TGTGCCAGCAGCAAAGCTAGGGGGAATCGGAACACTGAAGCTTTCTTT. It encodes CASSKARGNRNTEAFF.

This chain uses TRBV29-1 with TRBJ1-1; 8 nucleotides align to TRBD1. Germline assignment: CDR1 SQVTM and CDR2 ANQGSEA. The CDR3 has 14 residues. V was clipped by 7 bases and J by 4 bases; unmatched bases: 11. The CDR3 loop reads CSGTGQGGVTEAFF. In DNA form, the CDR3 reads TGCAGCGGCACCGGACAGGGTGGGGTCACTGAAGCTTTCTTT. Variable domain in full (rest from reference TRBV29-1 and TRBJ1-1): SAVISQKPSRDICQRGTSLTIQCQVDSQVTMMFWYRQQPGQSLTLIATANQGSEATYESGFVIDKFPISRPNLTFSTLTVSNMSPEDSSIYLCSGTGQGGVTEAFFGQGTRLTVV.

V and J are TRBV6-5 and TRBJ1-1, with a possible D match to TRBD1 (5 bases). The CDR3 spans 15 residues. V dropped 7 bases and J dropped 4 bases, with 19 bases sitting between them. From germline, CDR1 is MNHEY and CDR2 SVGAGI. CDR3 nucleotide sequence: TGTGCCAGCAAAAGACTCAGGGAGCGGGGCACTGAAGCTTTCTTT. It is translated as CASKRLRERGTEAFF.

The J gene is TRBJ1-2, the V gene TRBV18, with 8 nucleotides matching TRBD1. This CDR3 comprises 15 residues. Germline V gene lookup returns CDR1 KGHSH and CDR2 LQKENI. The junction had 8 bases not matched to a gene; V was cut back by 4 bases and J by 4 bases. The CDR3, as DNA: TGTGCCAGCTCACGCGGACAGGGAGAGAGCTATGGCTACACCTTC. Protein: CASSRGQGESYGYTF.

The rearrangement links TRBV13 to TRBJ1-1, with 9 bases matching TRBD1. With 4 bases clipped from V and 4 bases from J, the junction kept 4 bases outside the gene matches. From germline, CDR1 is PRHDT and CDR2 FYEKMQ (reference sequence). The CDR3 has 14 residues. The CDR3 bases are TGTGCCAGCAGCTCCCGGACAGGGGTCACTGAAGCTTTCTTT. Encoded protein: CASSSRTGVTEAFF.

The chain has TRBV6-1 and TRBJ1-2, with a possible D match to TRBD1 (6 bases). The CDR3 runs 15 residues. Germline loops: CDR1 MNHNS, CDR2 SASEGT. The V and J ends lost 0 bases and 7 bases respectively, with 15 bases between them. The CDR3 region has the DNA TGTGCCAGCAGTGAAGCGGTAACAGGGTTTTCTGGCTACACCTTC. The encoded protein is CASSEAVTGFSGYTF.

The V gene is TRBV11-3, the J gene TRBJ2-7; 7 positions agree with TRBD2. J gave up 0 bases and V 5 bases, and 7 bases lay outside the gene matches. This CDR3 contains 15 residues. CDR1 is SGHNT and CDR2 is YENEEA in the germline V gene. The CDR3 DNA is TGTGCCAGCAGCCCCGCCGGGACTACCTCCTACGAGCAGTACTTC. It yields the protein CASSPAGTTSYEQYF.